The 17 T cell receptor beta chains reported below all come from one sample, sequenced in a study of EBV T-cell therapy then PD-1 blockade in nasopharyngeal carcinoma. No antigens are known for them. As to time point: 266 days after commencement of treatment, after nivolumab therapy. Stated treatment: AdE1-LMPpoly-expanded autologous EBV-specific T-cell therapy followed by anti-PD-1 nivolumab. Method: immunoSEQ multiplex PCR; TCRdb's copy keeps in-frame clones and lacks some. This sample has about 20,000 clones, with around 84% found just once. The sequencing here drew on CD8+ T cells from blood, taken around day 260 from a patient whose treatment included autologous EBV-specific T cells and nivolumab. These receptors were taken from a man aged 35 to 55 with nasopharyngeal carcinoma.

The chain employs TRBV7-6 and TRBJ2-7; possibly TRBD1 or TRBD2 for D (7 bases each). The germline V and J ends were trimmed by 5 bases and 0 bases, with 14 bases remaining between them. This CDR3 spans 15 amino acids. The germline V gene encodes CDR1 SGHVS and CDR2 FNYEAQ. In DNA, the CDR3 is TGTGCCAGCAGCAGCGGGACAGACTTCTCCTACGAGCAGTACTTC. It translates to CASSSGTDFSYEQYF.

The V call is TRBV7-6, the J call TRBJ1-2; D not resolved. CDR3 length equals 15 residues. Trimming shortened V by 1 base and J by 1 base, and 10 bases separated the two germline ends. Germline V lookup: CDR1 SGHVS, CDR2 FNYEAQ. This CDR3 is CASSLEAGGNYGYTF. The CDR3, as DNA: TGTGCCAGCAGCTTAGAGGCGGGCGGTAACTATGGCTACACCTTC.

The CDR3 DNA reads TGTGCCAGCAGTTACCACTACGAGCAGTACTTC. As protein: CASSYHYEQYF. The rearrangement uses TRBV6-2 or TRBV6-3 and TRBJ2-7; D ambiguous. Per germline, CDR1 MNHEY and CDR2 SVGEGT. The ends were cut back, 2 bases at V and 3 bases at J, with 2 bases in the middle. This CDR3 is 11 amino acids long.

This clone ranks as medium-sized. V gene TRBV3-1 (or the pseudogene TRBV3-2) combines with J gene TRBJ2-1, with D possibly matching TRBD1 (6 bases). The CDR3 runs to 12 residues. Trimming took 4 bases from V and 8 from J, leaving 9 bases between them. Germline V gene lookup returns CDR1 LGHDT and CDR2 YNNKEL (reference sequence). CDR3 loop: CASSPTGYEQFF. DNA for the CDR3: TGTGCCAGCAGCCCTACAGGGTATGAGCAGTTCTTC.

The chain joins TRBV19 to TRBJ1-2; 7 bases map to TRBD1. J gave up 3 bases and V 7 bases, and 11 bases lay outside the gene matches. The CDR3 sequence is 15 residues long. Germline CDR1 and CDR2: LNHDA and SQIVND (reference sequence). CDR3 residues: CASMPPRGQDYGYTF. Written as DNA, the CDR3 is TGTGCCAGTATGCCTCCAAGGGGGCAGGACTATGGCTACACCTTC.

The chain is built from TRBV30 and TRBJ2-1; D not resolved. V was trimmed by 5 bases and J by 9 bases, leaving 11 bases between them. There are 11 residues in the CDR3. Germline CDR1 is GTSNPN and CDR2 is SVGIG (reference sequence). CDR3 sequence (DNA): TGTGCCTGGGGCCCCAGTCTTGAGCAGTTCTTC. Protein: CAWGPSLEQFF.

This chain joins TRBV11-3 and TRBJ1-5; D is possibly TRBD1 (6 bases). The CDR3 has 14 amino acids. The germline V gene has CDR1 SGHNT and CDR2 YENEEA. Trimming shortened V by 2 bases and J by 7 bases, and 12 bases separated the two germline ends. Here the CDR3 reads CASSLIRGEQPQHF. The CDR3 DNA reads TGTGCCAGCAGCTTAATCAGGGGTGAACAGCCCCAGCATTTT.

This clone occurred once. The gene calls are TRBV5-4 and TRBJ2-3; D may be TRBD1 or TRBD2 (5 bases each). Between the trimmed V and J ends, which lost 4 bases and 3 bases, there was a span of 18 bases. The length of the CDR3 is 16 residues. Germline CDR1 SGHNT, CDR2 YYREEE (reference sequence). The CDR3 sequence is CASSRGEGVRTDTQYF. The CDR3 nucleotides read TGTGCCAGCAGCCGGGGCGAAGGGGTAAGGACAGATACGCAGTATTTT.

The V and J genes are TRBV4-3 and TRBJ2-6, with D uncertain. CDR1 and CDR2 (germline): LGHNA, YSLEER. Trimming removed 0 bases at V and 1 base at J, with 10 bases between. This CDR3 contains 17 residues. Here the CDR3 DNA reads TGCGCCAGCAGCCAAGAAGTGTGGGGTTCTGGGGCCAACGTCCTGACTTTC. Translation: CASSQEVWGSGANVLTF.

The chain links TRBV28 to TRBJ1-6, with TRBD1 identical over 9 bases. Trimming at V came to 5 bases and at J to 6 bases, leaving 2 bases not matched to a gene. There are 14 residues in the CDR3. From germline, CDR1 is MDHEN and CDR2 SYDVKM. CDR3 sequence reads: CASSKTGGNSPLHF. CDR3 nucleotide sequence: TGTGCCAGCAGTAAGACAGGGGGTAATTCACCCCTCCACTTT. The entire variable domain, with the rest obtained from reference TRBV28 and TRBJ1-6, is as follows: DVKVTQSSRYLVKRTGEKVFLECVQDMDHENMFWYRQDPGLGLRLIYFSYDVKMKEKGDIPEGYSVSREKKERFSLILESASTNQTSMYLCASSKTGGNSPLHFGNGTRLTVT.

The CDR3 protein is CASSQERIGVGEKLFF. As DNA, the CDR3 is TGTGCCAGCAGCCAAGAAAGAATCGGAGTAGGGGAAAAACTGTTTTTT. V gene TRBV14 combines with J gene TRBJ1-4; D remains ambiguous. CDR1 and CDR2 from the germline V gene are SGHDN and FVKESK. V lost 0 bases to trimming and J lost 8 bases, with 16 bases between them. The CDR3 runs 16 residues.

Worth noting for this clone: The junction differs from germline at one of its ends, possibly a read error. Additional DNA sequences in this sample encode the identical CDR3. This chain joins TRBV30 and TRBJ1-1, with 7 bases lining up with TRBD1. This CDR3 is 12 amino acids long. The germline V gene has CDR1 GTSNPN and CDR2 SVGIG (reference sequence). The CDR3 DNA sequence: TGTGCCTGGAGGAGAGGGGGCACTGAAGCTTTTTTT. Translating it yields CAWRRGGTEAFF. Complete variable domain (other parts from reference TRBV30 and TRBJ1-1): SQTIHQWPATLVQPVGSPLSLECTVEGTSNPNLYWYRQAAGRGLQLLFYSVGIGQISSEVPQNLSASRPQDRQFILSSKKLLLSDSGFYLCAWRRGGTEAFFGQGTRLTVV.

J is TRBJ1-3 and V is TRBV7-9; possible D gene TRBD1, 5 bases. V was cut by 6 bases and J by 0 bases, with 12 bases left in between. The CDR3 totals 15 residues. Germline V gene sequence: CDR1 SEHNR, CDR2 FQNEAQ (reference sequence). CDR3 nucleotides: TGTGCCAGCAGTTCCGGGGGATTCTCTGGAAACACCATATATTTT. It encodes CASSSGGFSGNTIYF.

V is TRBV7-2 and J is TRBJ2-1; 14 nucleotides align to TRBD2. Germline V gives CDR1 SGHTA, CDR2 FQGNSA. The CDR3 runs to 17 residues. J lost 7 bases, V lost 0 bases, and 5 bases had no gene match. In DNA, the CDR3 is TGTGCCAGCAGCTTAGCCCCCGGACTAGCGGGGGGAAATGAGCAGTTCTTC. It translates to CASSLAPGLAGGNEQFF.

The CDR3 loop reads CASSPMPGTGRFSGNTIYF. CDR3 sequence (DNA): TGCGCCAGCAGCCCGATGCCCGGGACAGGGCGGTTCTCTGGAAACACCATATATTTT. The rearrangement joins TRBV4-3 to TRBJ1-3; TRBD1 agrees at 9 bases. The germline V gene has CDR1 LGHNA and CDR2 YSLEER. CDR3 length: 19 residues. The trim removed 4 bases at V and 0 bases at J, leaving 13 bases unmatched.

This clone was observed a single time. The rearrangement joins TRBV7-9 to TRBJ1-4, with 9 bases fitting TRBD1. J gave up 5 bases and V 5 bases, and 9 bases lay outside the gene matches. Germline CDR1 SEHNR, CDR2 FQNEAQ (reference sequence). This CDR3 spans 16 amino acids. CDR3 in DNA: TGTGCCAGCAGCCCTTTACAGGGGGCCGAGAATGAAAAACTGTTTTTT. It specifies CASSPLQGAENEKLFF. The variable domain in full, completed from reference TRBV7-9 and TRBJ1-4, reads DTGVSQNPRHKITKRGQNVTFRCDPISEHNRLYWYRQTLGQGPEFLTYFQNEAQLEKSRLLSDRFSAERPKGSFSTLEIQRTEQGDSAMYLCASSPLQGAENEKLFFGSGTQLSVL.

This clone was counted between two and nine times. CDR3 in DNA: TGCGCCAGCAGAGAGACTATCGATCGTGGCTACACCTTC. The encoded protein is CASRETIDRGYTF. The gene calls are TRBV5-1 and TRBJ1-2; D is unclear. V was shortened by 5 bases and J by 7 bases, with 15 bases between the two germline ends. CDR3 length: 13 residues. The germline gives CDR1 SGHRS, CDR2 YFSETQ.